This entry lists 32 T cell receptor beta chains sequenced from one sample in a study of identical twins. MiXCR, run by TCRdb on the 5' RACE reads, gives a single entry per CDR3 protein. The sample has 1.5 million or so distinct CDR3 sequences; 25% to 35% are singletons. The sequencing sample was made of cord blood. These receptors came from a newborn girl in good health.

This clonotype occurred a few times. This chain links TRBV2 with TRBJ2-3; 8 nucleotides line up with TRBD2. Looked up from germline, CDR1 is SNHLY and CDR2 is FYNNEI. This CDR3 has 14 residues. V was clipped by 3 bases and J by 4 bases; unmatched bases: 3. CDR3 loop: CASSDPGGADTQYF. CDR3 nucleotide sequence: TGTGCCAGCAGTGATCCCGGGGGGGCAGATACGCAGTATTTT.

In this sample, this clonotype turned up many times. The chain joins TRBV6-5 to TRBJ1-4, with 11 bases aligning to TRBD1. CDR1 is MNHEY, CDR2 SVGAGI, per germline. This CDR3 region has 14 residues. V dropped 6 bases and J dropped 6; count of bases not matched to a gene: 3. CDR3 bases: TGTGCCAGCAGGGACAGGGGGCGGTATGAAAAACTGTTTTTT. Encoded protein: CASRDRGRYEKLFF.

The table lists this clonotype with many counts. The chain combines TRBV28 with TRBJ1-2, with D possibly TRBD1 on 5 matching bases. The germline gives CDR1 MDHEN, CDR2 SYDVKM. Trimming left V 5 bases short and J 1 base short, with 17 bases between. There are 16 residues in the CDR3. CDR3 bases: TGTGCCAGCAGTCCCTCTTCCGTGGGACTTAACTATGGCTACACCTTC. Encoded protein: CASSPSSVGLNYGYTF.

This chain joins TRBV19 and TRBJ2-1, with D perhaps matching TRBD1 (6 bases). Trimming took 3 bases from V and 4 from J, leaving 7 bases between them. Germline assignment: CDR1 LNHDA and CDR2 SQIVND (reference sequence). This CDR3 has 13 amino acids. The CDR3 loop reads CASSIGQYNEQFF. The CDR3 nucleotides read TGTGCCAGTAGTATTGGACAGTACAATGAGCAGTTCTTC.

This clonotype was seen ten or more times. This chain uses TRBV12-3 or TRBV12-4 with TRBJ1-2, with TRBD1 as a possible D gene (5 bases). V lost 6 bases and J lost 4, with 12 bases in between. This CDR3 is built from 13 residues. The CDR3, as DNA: TGTGCCAGCAGGCCGGACAAATTCTATGGCTACACCTTC. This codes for CASRPDKFYGYTF.

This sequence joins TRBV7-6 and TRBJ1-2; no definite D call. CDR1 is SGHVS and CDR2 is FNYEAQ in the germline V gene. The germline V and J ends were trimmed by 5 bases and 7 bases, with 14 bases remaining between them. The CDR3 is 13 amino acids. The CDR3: CASSPLLGPGYTF. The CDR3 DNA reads TGTGCCAGCAGCCCTCTTCTAGGTCCTGGCTACACCTTC.

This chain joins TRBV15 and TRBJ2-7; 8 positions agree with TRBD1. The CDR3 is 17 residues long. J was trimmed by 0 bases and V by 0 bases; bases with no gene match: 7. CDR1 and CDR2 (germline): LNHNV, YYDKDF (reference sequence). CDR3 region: CATSRDLSGQASYEQYF. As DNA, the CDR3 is TGTGCCACCAGCAGAGATTTATCGGGACAGGCCTCCTACGAGCAGTACTTC. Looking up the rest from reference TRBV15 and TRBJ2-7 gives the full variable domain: DAMVIQNPRYQVTQFGKPVTLSCSQTLNHNVMYWYQQKSSQAPKLLFHYYDKDFNNEADTPDNFQSRRPNTSFCFLDIRSPGLGDTAMYLCATSRDLSGQASYEQYFGPGTRLTVT.

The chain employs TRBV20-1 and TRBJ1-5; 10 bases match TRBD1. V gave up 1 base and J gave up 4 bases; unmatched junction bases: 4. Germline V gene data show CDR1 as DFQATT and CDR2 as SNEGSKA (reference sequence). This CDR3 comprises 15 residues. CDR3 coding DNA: TGCAGTGCTAGAGCGGACAGGGGGGGAAATCAGCCCCAGCATTTT. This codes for CSARADRGGNQPQHF.

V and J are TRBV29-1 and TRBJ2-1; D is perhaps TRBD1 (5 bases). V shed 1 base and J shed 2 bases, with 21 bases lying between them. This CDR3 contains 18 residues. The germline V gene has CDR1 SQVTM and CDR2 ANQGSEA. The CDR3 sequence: CSVEGCPQGKETYNEQFF. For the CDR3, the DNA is TGCAGCGTTGAAGGGTGTCCGCAGGGAAAAGAAACCTACAATGAGCAGTTCTTC.

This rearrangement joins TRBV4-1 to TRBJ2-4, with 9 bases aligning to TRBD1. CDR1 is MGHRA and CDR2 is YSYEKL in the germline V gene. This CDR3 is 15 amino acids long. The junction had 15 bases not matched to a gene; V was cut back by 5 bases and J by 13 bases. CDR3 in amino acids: CASSYRQGDYNEQYF. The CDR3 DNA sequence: TGCGCCAGCAGCTACCGACAGGGGGACTACAATGAGCAGTACTTC.

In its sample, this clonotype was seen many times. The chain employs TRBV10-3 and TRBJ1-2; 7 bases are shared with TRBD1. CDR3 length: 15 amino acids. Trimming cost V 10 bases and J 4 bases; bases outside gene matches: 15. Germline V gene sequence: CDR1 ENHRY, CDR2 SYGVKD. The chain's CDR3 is CATLLPTGSTYGYTF. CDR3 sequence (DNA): TGTGCCACCTTACTCCCGACAGGGTCGACCTATGGCTACACCTTC.

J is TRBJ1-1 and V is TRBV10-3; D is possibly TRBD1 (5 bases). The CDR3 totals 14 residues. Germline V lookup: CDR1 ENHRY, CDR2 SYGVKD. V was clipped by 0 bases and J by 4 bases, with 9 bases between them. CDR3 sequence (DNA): TGTGCCATCAGTGAGTCGGGGCGAGGCACTGAAGCTTTCTTT. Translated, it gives CAISESGRGTEAFF.

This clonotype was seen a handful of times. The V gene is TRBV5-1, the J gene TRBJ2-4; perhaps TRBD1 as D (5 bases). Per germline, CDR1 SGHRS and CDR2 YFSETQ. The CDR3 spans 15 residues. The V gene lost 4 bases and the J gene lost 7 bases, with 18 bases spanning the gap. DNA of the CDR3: TGCGCCAGCAGCCCCGACAGCTCCCCCACTAACATTCAGTACTTC. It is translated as CASSPDSSPTNIQYF.

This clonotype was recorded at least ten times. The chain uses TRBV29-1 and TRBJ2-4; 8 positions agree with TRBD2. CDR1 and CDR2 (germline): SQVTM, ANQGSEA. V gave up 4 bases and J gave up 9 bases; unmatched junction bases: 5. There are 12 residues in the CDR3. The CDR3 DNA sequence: TGCAGCGTTGCTAGCGGGTGGGGCATTCAGTACTTC. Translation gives CSVASGWGIQYF. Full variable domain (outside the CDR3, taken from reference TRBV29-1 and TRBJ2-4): SAVISQKPSRDICQRGTSLTIQCQVDSQVTMMFWYRQQPGQSLTLIATANQGSEATYESGFVIDKFPISRPNLTFSTLTVSNMSPEDSSIYLCSVASGWGIQYFGAGTRLSVL.

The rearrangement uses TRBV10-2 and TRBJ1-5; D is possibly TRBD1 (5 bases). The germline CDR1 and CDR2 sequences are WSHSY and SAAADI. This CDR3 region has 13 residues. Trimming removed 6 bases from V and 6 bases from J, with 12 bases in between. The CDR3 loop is CASRQGRAQPQHF. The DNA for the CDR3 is TGCGCCAGCAGGCAGGGTCGGGCTCAGCCCCAGCATTTT.

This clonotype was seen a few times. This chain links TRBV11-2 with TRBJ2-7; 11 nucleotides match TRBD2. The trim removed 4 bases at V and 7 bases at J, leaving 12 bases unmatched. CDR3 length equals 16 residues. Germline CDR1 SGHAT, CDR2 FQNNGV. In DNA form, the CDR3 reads TGTGCCAGCAGCTCACGGCTAGCGGGAGGCGACAATGAGCAGTACTTC. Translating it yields CASSSRLAGGDNEQYF. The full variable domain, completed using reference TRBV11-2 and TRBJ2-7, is EAGVAQSPRYKIIEKRQSVAFWCNPISGHATLYWYQQILGQGPKLLIQFQNNGVVDDSQLPKDRFSAERLKGVDSTLKIQPAKLEDSAVYLCASSSRLAGGDNEQYFGPGTRLTVT.

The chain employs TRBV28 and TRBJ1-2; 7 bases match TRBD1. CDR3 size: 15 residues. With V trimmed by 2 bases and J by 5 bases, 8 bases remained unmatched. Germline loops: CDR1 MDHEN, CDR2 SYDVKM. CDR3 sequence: CASSLAGGTRYGYTF. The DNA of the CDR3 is TGTGCCAGCAGTTTAGCAGGGGGGACTAGGTATGGCTACACCTTC.

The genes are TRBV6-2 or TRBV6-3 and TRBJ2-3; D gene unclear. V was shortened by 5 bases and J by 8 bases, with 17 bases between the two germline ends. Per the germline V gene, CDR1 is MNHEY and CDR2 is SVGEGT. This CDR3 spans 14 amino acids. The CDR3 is CASSTWPSRGTQYF. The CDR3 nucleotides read TGTGCCAGCAGTACCTGGCCCAGTCGCGGTACGCAGTATTTT.

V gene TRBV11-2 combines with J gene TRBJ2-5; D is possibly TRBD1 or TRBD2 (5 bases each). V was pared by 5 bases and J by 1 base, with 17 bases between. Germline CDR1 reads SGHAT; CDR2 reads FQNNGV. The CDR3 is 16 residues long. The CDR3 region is CASSKTGTHFQETQYF. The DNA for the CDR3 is TGTGCCAGCAGCAAGACCGGGACCCACTTCCAAGAGACCCAGTACTTC.

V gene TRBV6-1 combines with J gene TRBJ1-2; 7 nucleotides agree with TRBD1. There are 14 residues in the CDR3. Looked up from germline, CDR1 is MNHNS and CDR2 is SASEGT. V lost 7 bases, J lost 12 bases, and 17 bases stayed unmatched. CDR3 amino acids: CASKAWNRGIKDTF. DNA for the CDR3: TGTGCCAGCAAGGCTTGGAACAGGGGAATAAAAGACACCTTC.

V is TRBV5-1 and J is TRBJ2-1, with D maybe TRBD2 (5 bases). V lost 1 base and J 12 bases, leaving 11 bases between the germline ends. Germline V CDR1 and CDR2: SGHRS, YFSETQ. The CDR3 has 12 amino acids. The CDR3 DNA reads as TGCGCCAGCAGCTTGAACGTCGGAGGGCAGTTCTTC. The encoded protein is CASSLNVGGQFF.

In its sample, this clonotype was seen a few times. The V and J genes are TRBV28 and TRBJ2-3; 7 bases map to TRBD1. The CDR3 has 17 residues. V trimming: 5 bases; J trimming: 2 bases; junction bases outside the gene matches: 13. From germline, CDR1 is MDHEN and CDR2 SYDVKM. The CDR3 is CASSPPRTGEYTDTQYF. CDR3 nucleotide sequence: TGTGCCAGCAGTCCGCCCCGGACAGGAGAATACACAGATACGCAGTATTTT.

CDR3 loop: CASSLCKGDYYLDEQFF. As DNA, the CDR3 is TGTGCCAGCAGTTTATGCAAGGGGGACTATTATTTGGATGAGCAGTTCTTC. This rearrangement joins TRBV28 to TRBJ2-1; D perhaps matches TRBD2 (7 bases). The CDR3 totals 17 residues. V lost 0 bases and J 8 bases, leaving 20 bases between the germline ends. From germline, CDR1 is MDHEN and CDR2 SYDVKM.

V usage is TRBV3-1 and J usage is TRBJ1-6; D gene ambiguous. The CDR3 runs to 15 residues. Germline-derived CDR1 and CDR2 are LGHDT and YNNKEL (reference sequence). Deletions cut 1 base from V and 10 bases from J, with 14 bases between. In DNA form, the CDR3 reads TGTGCCAGCAGCCAAGCGGACGGTCGAATCTCACCCCTCCACTTT. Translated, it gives CASSQADGRISPLHF.

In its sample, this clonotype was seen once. The CDR3 loop reads CASSQYGVETNEQFF. CDR3 nucleotide sequence: TGCGCCAGCAGCCAATACGGGGTGGAGACTAATGAGCAGTTCTTC. The chain has TRBV4-1 and TRBJ2-1; D perhaps matches TRBD2 (5 bases). The V end lost 2 bases, the J end lost 7 bases, and 15 bases lay between the germline ends. This CDR3 region has 15 residues. Germline V lookup: CDR1 MGHRA, CDR2 YSYEKL.

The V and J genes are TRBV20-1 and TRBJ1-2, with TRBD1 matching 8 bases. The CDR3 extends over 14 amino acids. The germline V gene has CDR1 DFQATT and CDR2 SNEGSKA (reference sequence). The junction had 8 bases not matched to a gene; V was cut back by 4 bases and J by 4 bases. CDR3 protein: CSATTGANSYGYTF. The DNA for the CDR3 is TGCAGTGCTACGACAGGGGCCAACTCCTATGGCTACACCTTC.

The CDR3, as DNA: TGTGCCAGCAGTGATTCGGGGGACCCTTACAATGAGCAGTTCTTC. This encodes CASSDSGDPYNEQFF. This chain joins TRBV2 and TRBJ2-1; weak D call: TRBD2 (6 bases). V was pared by 3 bases and J by 4 bases, with 13 bases between. CDR3 length equals 15 residues. Germline V gene lookup returns CDR1 SNHLY and CDR2 FYNNEI.

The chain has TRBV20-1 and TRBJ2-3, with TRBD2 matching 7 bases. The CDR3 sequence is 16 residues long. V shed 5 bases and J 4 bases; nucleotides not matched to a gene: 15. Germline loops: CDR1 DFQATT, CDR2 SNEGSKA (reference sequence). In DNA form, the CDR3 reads TGCAGTGCTCGCGGTCGGGACTACCCGGGAGCAGATACGCAGTATTTT. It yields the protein CSARGRDYPGADTQYF.

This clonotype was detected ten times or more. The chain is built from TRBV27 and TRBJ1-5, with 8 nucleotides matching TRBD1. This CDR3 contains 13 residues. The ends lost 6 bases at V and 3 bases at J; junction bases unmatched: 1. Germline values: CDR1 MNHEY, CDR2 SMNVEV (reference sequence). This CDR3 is CASRQGVNQPQHF. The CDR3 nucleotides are TGTGCCAGCAGACAGGGGGTCAATCAGCCCCAGCATTTT.

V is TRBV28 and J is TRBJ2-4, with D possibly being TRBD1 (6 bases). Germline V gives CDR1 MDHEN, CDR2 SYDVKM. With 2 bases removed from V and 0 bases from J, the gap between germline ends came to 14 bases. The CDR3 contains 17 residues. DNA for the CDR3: TGTGCCAGCAGTTTAGGACAGTTCTCTATAGCCAAAAACATTCAGTACTTC. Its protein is CASSLGQFSIAKNIQYF.

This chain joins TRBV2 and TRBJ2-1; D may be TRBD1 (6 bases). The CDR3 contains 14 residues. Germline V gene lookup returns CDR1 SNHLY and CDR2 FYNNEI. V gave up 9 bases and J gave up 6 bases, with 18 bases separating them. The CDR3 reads CASDRDNVGNEQFF. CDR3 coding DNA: TGTGCCAGTGACCGGGACAACGTGGGCAATGAGCAGTTCTTC.

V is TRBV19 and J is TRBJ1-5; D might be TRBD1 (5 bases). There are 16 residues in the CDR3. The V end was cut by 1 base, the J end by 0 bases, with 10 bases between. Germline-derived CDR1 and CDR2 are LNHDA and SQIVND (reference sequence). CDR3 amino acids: CASSIAGGYSNQPQHF. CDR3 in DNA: TGTGCCAGTAGTATAGCCGGGGGATATAGCAATCAGCCCCAGCATTTT.